This entry lists 23 T cell receptor beta chains sequenced from one sample in a study of beta chain features in type 1 diabetes. cDNA synthesis used the whole RNA isolate, giving expressed TCRB sequences. Method: immunoSEQ multiplex PCR; TCRdb's copy keeps in-frame clones and lacks some. The table has roughly 380,000 clones, about 19% seen once. Sequencing input: naive CD4+ T cells from blood. These receptors originate from a woman between 18 and 29 years old in good health.

This chain uses TRBV29-1 with TRBJ1-4; a weak D match, TRBD1 (5 bases). Trimming stripped 4 bases from V and 5 bases from J, with 17 bases between. There are 15 residues in the CDR3. The V gene's germline CDR1 is SQVTM and CDR2 ANQGSEA. CDR3 bases: TGCAGCGTTGGCCTTGGCTGGGGGGTAAATGAAAAACTGTTTTTT. Its protein product is CSVGLGWGVNEKLFF.

The chain couples TRBV5-6 to TRBJ1-5; maybe TRBD1 (5 bases). Trimming pared 2 bases from V and 5 bases from J, leaving 11 bases between. Germline V lookup: CDR1 SGHDT, CDR2 YYEEEE. This CDR3 has 14 residues. The CDR3 coding sequence is TGTGCCAGCAGCTTCGGAAGGGGCTATCAGCCCCAGCATTTT. Translating gives CASSFGRGYQPQHF. The whole variable domain, remainder taken from reference TRBV5-6 and TRBJ1-5, is DAGVTQSPTHLIKTRGQQVTLRCSPKSGHDTVSWYQQALGQGPQFIFQYYEEEERQRGNFPDRFSGHQFPNYSSELNVNALLLGDSALYLCASSFGRGYQPQHFGDGTRLSIL.

The V and J genes are TRBV6-5 and TRBJ2-5, with D unclear. The V gene lost 6 bases and the J gene lost 4 bases, with 15 bases spanning the gap. The CDR3 length is 14 residues. Germline V gene sequence: CDR1 MNHEY, CDR2 SVGAGI. CDR3 DNA sequence: TGTGCCAGCAGGTTATACAGAGAGAGAGAGACCCAGTACTTC. It encodes CASRLYRERETQYF.

The chain joins TRBV29-1 to TRBJ2-7; 12 bases align to TRBD1. Trimming took 8 bases from V and 5 from J; bases not matched to a gene: 10. This CDR3 is built from 14 residues. Germline loops: CDR1 SQVTM, CDR2 ANQGSEA. The CDR3 region has the DNA TGCAGCACCCGGGACAGGGGGCGCCGGGACGAGCAGTACTTC. This codes for CSTRDRGRRDEQYF.

The V and J genes are TRBV30 and TRBJ1-1, with D possibly being TRBD1 (5 bases). The V end was cut by 3 bases, the J end by 7 bases, with 9 bases between. CDR3 length: 11 residues. Germline V CDR1 and CDR2: GTSNPN, SVGIG (reference sequence). CDR3 residues: CAWRHDSEAFF. For the CDR3, the DNA is TGTGCCTGGAGACACGACAGTGAAGCTTTCTTT.

The rearrangement uses TRBV11-3 and TRBJ2-7; 7 bases fit TRBD1. CDR1 and CDR2 (germline): SGHNT, YENEEA. The CDR3 runs 11 residues. Losses at the gene ends were 5 bases for V and 13 bases for J; bases not matched to a gene: 8. CDR3 sequence reads: CASSQDRSIYF. Written as DNA, the CDR3 is TGTGCCAGCAGCCAGGACAGGAGCATTTACTTC.

This clone has only a few counts. The chain couples TRBV30 to TRBJ1-1, with TRBD1 as a possible D gene (6 bases). CDR3 length equals 12 residues. V was pared by 2 bases and J by 10 bases, with 14 bases between. Germline V gene data show CDR1 as GTSNPN and CDR2 as SVGIG (reference sequence). The CDR3 nucleotides read TGTGCCTGGAGTCTTCGAGGGGGTGTAGCTTTCTTT. It codes for CAWSLRGGVAFF.

This chain connects TRBV15 to TRBJ1-2, with 8 bases identical to TRBD1. The junction had 2 bases not matched to a gene; V was cut back by 1 base and J by 7 bases. This CDR3 has 13 amino acids. Germline V lookup: CDR1 LNHNV, CDR2 YYDKDF (reference sequence). The CDR3 loop reads CATSRGTGSGYTF. CDR3 nucleotides: TGTGCCACCAGCAGAGGGACAGGGTCTGGCTACACCTTC.

V and J are TRBV7-2 and TRBJ2-7; 13 nucleotides match TRBD2. Looked up from germline, CDR1 is SGHTA and CDR2 is FQGNSA. This CDR3 is 15 amino acids long. V shed 5 bases, J shed 4 bases, and the junction held 5 bases outside the gene matches. The CDR3 protein is CASSPRLAGGYEQYF. CDR3 coding DNA: TGTGCCAGCAGCCCCCGACTAGCGGGGGGTTACGAGCAGTACTTC.

V is TRBV7-2 and J is TRBJ1-2, with unresolved D. Germline CDR1 SGHTA, CDR2 FQGNSA. V gave up 0 bases and J gave up 3 bases, with 5 bases separating them. CDR3 length: 13 residues. In DNA, the CDR3 is TGTGCCAGCAGCTTAGCCCAGTACTATGGCTACACCTTC. Encoded protein: CASSLAQYYGYTF. The variable domain in full, completed from reference TRBV7-2 and TRBJ1-2, reads GAGVSQSPSNKVTEKGKDVELRCDPISGHTALYWYRQSLGQGLEFLIYFQGNSAPDKSGLPSDRFSAERTGGSVSTLTIQRTQQEDSAVYLCASSLAQYYGYTFGSGTRLTVV.

This clone was picked up a small number of times. The chain joins TRBV9 to TRBJ2-5; a weak D match, TRBD2 (5 bases). Germline assignment: CDR1 SGDLS and CDR2 YYNGEE. V was clipped by 3 bases and J by 1 base, with 7 bases between them. The CDR3 runs to 13 residues. CDR3 loop: CASSAGFQETQYF. The CDR3 nucleotides read TGTGCCAGCAGCGCGGGGTTCCAAGAGACCCAGTACTTC.

The chain has TRBV4-1 and TRBJ2-7, with 8 nucleotides matching TRBD1. J gave up 6 bases and V 4 bases, and 11 bases lay outside the gene matches. The CDR3 totals 15 residues. The germline V gene encodes CDR1 MGHRA and CDR2 YSYEKL. The CDR3 loop is CASSLDQDRGSEQYF. CDR3 bases: TGCGCCAGCAGCCTAGACCAAGACAGGGGCTCCGAGCAGTACTTC.

This clone was seen more than once but under ten times. This chain joins TRBV12-5 and TRBJ2-5; possibly TRBD2 for D (6 bases). Per the germline V gene, CDR1 is LGHNT and CDR2 is FRNRAP. V was trimmed by 1 base and J by 5 bases, leaving 11 bases between them. CDR3 size: 14 residues. CDR3 DNA sequence: TGTGCTAGTGGTTTGGAGACTAGTCGCGAGACCCAGTACTTC. Residues: CASGLETSRETQYF. Full variable domain (rest looked up from reference TRBV12-5 and TRBJ2-5): DARVTQTPRHKVTEMGQEVTMRCQPILGHNTVFWYRQTMMQGLELLAYFRNRAPLDDSGMPKDRFSAEMPDATLATLKIQPSEPRDSAVYFCASGLETSRETQYFGPGTRLLVL.

In its sample, this clone was seen a few times. V and J are TRBV5-6 and TRBJ2-7, with TRBD1 matching 9 bases. Germline trimming cut 5 bases from V and 1 base from J; bases unmatched to any gene: 10. Germline CDR1 reads SGHDT; CDR2 reads YYEEEE. The CDR3 length is 16 residues. This CDR3 is CASRLSGTGLSYEQYF. Here the CDR3 DNA reads TGTGCCAGCAGATTGTCCGGGACAGGGTTGTCCTACGAGCAGTACTTC.

The table lists this clone with a few counts. The chain links TRBV19 to TRBJ2-1, with 9 bases identical to TRBD2. This CDR3 spans 15 amino acids. V dropped 1 base and J dropped 3; count of bases not matched to a gene: 1. Germline V CDR1 and CDR2: LNHDA, SQIVND (reference sequence). DNA of the CDR3: TGTGCCAGTAGTATAGGTAGCGGGAGCTACAATGAGCAGTTCTTC. It yields the protein CASSIGSGSYNEQFF.

This clone was recorded a few times. The chain combines TRBV2 with TRBJ2-5; 7 bases match TRBD1. Germline-derived CDR1 and CDR2 are SNHLY and FYNNEI. V lost 11 bases to trimming and J lost 5 bases; unmatched junction nucleotides: 8. The CDR3 is 12 amino acids. CDR3 loop: CADRQGSETQYF. Here the CDR3 DNA reads TGTGCCGACAGACAGGGAAGTGAGACCCAGTACTTC.

This clone showed up just a few times. CDR3 nucleotides: TGTGCCTGGAGGGGACTAGCGGGACCCCTAGCCAAAAACATTCAGTACTTC. Translated: CAWRGLAGPLAKNIQYF. The chain recombines TRBV30 with TRBJ2-4, with 13 bases matching TRBD2. J lost 0 bases, V lost 3 bases, and 5 bases had no gene match. Per the germline V gene, CDR1 is GTSNPN and CDR2 is SVGIG (reference sequence). CDR3 length equals 17 residues.

The V and J genes are TRBV18 and TRBJ1-2, with D unresolved. The CDR3 totals 13 residues. Germline V gene lookup returns CDR1 KGHSH and CDR2 LQKENI. Deletions cut 2 bases from V and 8 bases from J, with 12 bases between. The CDR3 sequence is CASSPGSAMGYTF. Here the CDR3 DNA reads TGTGCCAGCTCACCAGGGAGCGCGATGGGCTACACCTTC.

This clone was picked up a small number of times. The J gene is TRBJ1-2, the V gene TRBV30; D call uncertain. The V end lost 0 bases, the J end lost 8 bases, and 7 bases lay between the germline ends. The germline gives CDR1 GTSNPN, CDR2 SVGIG (reference sequence). The CDR3 sequence is 11 residues long. The CDR3 DNA reads TGTGCCTGGAGTGTTACTGTCGGCTACACCTTC. This gives the protein CAWSVTVGYTF.

The rearrangement uses TRBV4-2 and TRBJ1-2, with 10 bases that match TRBD1. CDR1 is LGHNA and CDR2 is YNFKEQ in the germline V gene. Trimming took 4 bases from V and 4 from J; bases not matched to a gene: 9. The CDR3 totals 16 residues. Here the CDR3 DNA reads TGTGCCAGCAGCCGCGGGACAGGGGCAGGGGTCTATGGCTACACCTTC. Translating gives CASSRGTGAGVYGYTF.

V gene TRBV30 combines with J gene TRBJ2-2; D gene uncertain. Germline values: CDR1 GTSNPN, CDR2 SVGIG (reference sequence). This CDR3 is 10 amino acids long. Trimming took 5 bases from V and 6 from J, leaving 4 bases between them. The CDR3 coding sequence is TGTGCCTGGCGGGCCGGGGAGCTGTTTTTT. Its translation is CAWRAGELFF.

The J gene is TRBJ2-2, the V gene TRBV7-9; no definite D call. Per germline, CDR1 SEHNR and CDR2 FQNEAQ (reference sequence). Trimming shortened V by 1 base and J by 11 bases, and 14 bases separated the two germline ends. The CDR3 consists of 14 residues. CDR3 bases: TGTGCCAGCAGCTTAGGAGCAACGTCCCCTGAGCTGTTTTTT. Translating gives CASSLGATSPELFF.

This clone was observed a few times. V is TRBV25-1 and J is TRBJ2-7; D possibly corresponds to TRBD2 (6 bases). This CDR3 has 15 amino acids. V dropped 1 base and J dropped 3 bases, with 13 bases sitting between them. CDR1 and CDR2 from the germline V gene are MGHDK and SYGVNS. The CDR3 sequence: CASSELGNGGYEQYF. DNA for the CDR3: TGTGCCAGCAGTGAATTGGGAAACGGGGGCTACGAGCAGTACTTC.